The 19 T cell receptor beta chains listed next were all sequenced from one sample in a study of blood T cell repertoires in COVID-19. Sequencing used immunoSEQ multiplex PCR; TCRdb keeps in-frame clones, though not all of them. Here the sample spans approximately 96,000 clones, more than 85% being singletons. Sequencing used peripheral blood. These receptors were collected from a man aged 55 to 69 with acute or convalescent COVID-19.

The chain joins TRBV2 to TRBJ2-7, with TRBD2 identical over 10 bases. The CDR3 extends over 14 amino acids. V gave up 4 bases and J gave up 3 bases; unmatched junction bases: 3. Germline loops: CDR1 SNHLY, CDR2 FYNNEI. The CDR3 bases are TGTGCCAGCAGTGGCCTAGCGGGAGTCTACGAGCAGTACTTC. This encodes CASSGLAGVYEQYF. Full variable domain (missing parts from reference TRBV2 and TRBJ2-7): EPEVTQTPSHQVTQMGQEVILRCVPISNHLYFYWYRQILGQKVEFLVSFYNNEISEKSEIFDDQFSVERPDGSNFTLKIRSTKLEDSAMYFCASSGLAGVYEQYFGPGTRLTVT.

V gene TRBV18 combines with J gene TRBJ1-1; 7 positions agree with TRBD1. The ends lost 2 bases at V and 2 bases at J; junction bases unmatched: 5. CDR1 is KGHSH and CDR2 is LQKENI in the germline V gene. The CDR3 runs 15 residues. CDR3 amino acids: CASSPFGTDNTEAFF. In DNA, the CDR3 is TGTGCCAGCTCACCATTCGGGACAGACAACACTGAAGCTTTCTTT.

The chain couples TRBV6-5 to TRBJ2-7; D remains unclear. CDR1 and CDR2 from the germline V gene are MNHEY and SVGAGI. The CDR3 runs to 11 residues. Deletions cut 8 bases from V and 2 bases from J, with 7 bases between. CDR3 bases: TGTGCCAGCGGCAGGCCCTACGAGCAGTACTTC. This translates into CASGRPYEQYF.

This chain joins TRBV6-1 and TRBJ2-1; 7 nucleotides match TRBD2. The CDR3 extends over 14 amino acids. Trimming cost V 3 bases and J 5 bases; bases outside gene matches: 4. From germline, CDR1 is MNHNS and CDR2 SASEGT. The DNA of the CDR3 is TGTGCCAGCAGTGACGGCGGGAGAGACAATGAGCAGTTCTTC. Translating gives CASSDGGRDNEQFF.

The chain recombines TRBV28 with TRBJ2-1; D unclear. Trimming stripped 2 bases from V and 0 bases from J, with 8 bases between. Germline V gene lookup returns CDR1 MDHEN and CDR2 SYDVKM. The CDR3 contains 15 residues. The CDR3 here is CASSLTRASYNEQFF. The CDR3 bases are TGTGCCAGCAGTTTAACCCGCGCCTCCTACAATGAGCAGTTCTTC.

The chain carries TRBV5-1 and TRBJ2-2, with 7 bases aligning to TRBD1. V lost 0 bases to trimming and J lost 0 bases; unmatched junction nucleotides: 2. Germline V lookup: CDR1 SGHRS, CDR2 YFSETQ. The CDR3 is made up of 16 amino acids. CDR3: CASSLAGTANTGELFF. In nucleotides, the CDR3 is TGCGCCAGCAGCTTGGCCGGGACAGCGAACACCGGGGAGCTGTTTTTT.

This chain connects TRBV27 to TRBJ2-1; 10 nucleotides line up with TRBD2. The CDR3 has 15 residues. The V and J ends lost 5 bases and 9 bases, in that order; junction bases with no gene match: 10. Germline CDR1 MNHEY, CDR2 SMNVEV (reference sequence). Written as DNA, the CDR3 is TGTGCCAGCAGTGAAATTCTAGCGGGAGTTGGTGAGCAGTTCTTC. Residues: CASSEILAGVGEQFF.

V and J are TRBV4-3 and TRBJ2-2, with 8 nucleotides matching TRBD2. The CDR3 has 16 amino acids. Germline V gives CDR1 LGHNA, CDR2 YSLEER. Trimming cost V 1 base and J 1 base; bases outside gene matches: 2. The CDR3, as DNA: TGCGCCAGCAGCCAAGGGAGCGGGAGGAACACCGGGGAGCTGTTTTTT. Translation: CASSQGSGRNTGELFF.

V usage is TRBV9 and J usage is TRBJ1-2; 12 bases are a match to TRBD1. The CDR3 totals 15 residues. Per germline, CDR1 SGDLS and CDR2 YYNGEE. Trimming took 7 bases from V and 6 from J; bases not matched to a gene: 10. This CDR3 reads CASRKGTGGLDGYTF. The CDR3 coding sequence is TGTGCCAGCCGAAAAGGGACAGGGGGCTTGGATGGCTACACCTTC.

This chain links TRBV7-3 with TRBJ1-1, with D maybe TRBD1 (5 bases). V was pared by 2 bases and J by 1 base, with 5 bases between. Germline V CDR1 and CDR2: SGHTA, FQGTGA. CDR3 size: 13 residues. The DNA of the CDR3 is TGTGCCAGCAGCTTAGACAGGAACACTGAAGCTTTCTTT. Amino acids: CASSLDRNTEAFF.

The rearrangement links TRBV6-5 to TRBJ1-2; tentative D call: TRBD1 (6 bases). The length of the CDR3 is 14 residues. V was trimmed by 7 bases and J by 4 bases, leaving 16 bases between them. Germline loops: CDR1 MNHEY, CDR2 SVGAGI. In DNA, the CDR3 is TGTGCCAGCAACCTCGACAGGCAGAGCTATGGCTACACCTTC. Encoded protein: CASNLDRQSYGYTF.

The rearrangement joins TRBV6-6 to TRBJ1-1, with D hard to call. V gave up 5 bases and J gave up 2 bases, with 12 bases separating them. This CDR3 contains 14 residues. The germline gives CDR1 MNHNY, CDR2 SVGAGI (reference sequence). The CDR3 nucleotides read TGTGCCAGCAGTCCTGTGAACAGCAACACTGAAGCTTTCTTT. It codes for CASSPVNSNTEAFF.

This rearrangement joins TRBV6-5 to TRBJ2-2; 8 bases agree with TRBD1. CDR3 length: 15 amino acids. CDR1 MNHEY and CDR2 SVGAGI come from the germline V gene. The V and J ends lost 6 bases and 6 bases, in that order; junction bases with no gene match: 9. The DNA for the CDR3 is TGTGCCAGCAGACCCCCGGGACAGGACTCCGGGGAGCTGTTTTTT. Amino acid sequence: CASRPPGQDSGELFF.

Only a few counts were recorded for this clone. J is TRBJ2-1 and V is TRBV7-9, with D uncertain. This CDR3 is built from 14 residues. Germline assignment: CDR1 SEHNR and CDR2 FQNEAQ (reference sequence). The V end lost 5 bases, the J end lost 0 bases, and 8 bases lay between the germline ends. CDR3 amino acids: CASSHLSSYNEQFF. DNA of the CDR3: TGTGCCAGCAGCCACCTAAGCTCCTACAATGAGCAGTTCTTC.

On this clone itself: Germline and junction disagree at one end, which may indicate a read error. The rearrangement uses TRBV3-1 (or the pseudogene TRBV3-2) and TRBJ2-5, with D possibly TRBD2 on 5 matching bases. CDR3 size: 14 residues. CDR1 LGHDT and CDR2 YNNKEL come from the germline V gene (reference sequence). The CDR3 nucleotides read TGTGCCAGCACCCAAATGAGCGGAACAGAGACCCAGTACTTC. Residues: CASTQMSGTETQYF.

The chain carries TRBV6-5 and TRBJ2-7; TRBD2 agrees at 8 bases. Trimming removed 7 bases from V and 7 bases from J; junction bases left unmatched: 12. The CDR3 spans 14 residues. Germline values: CDR1 MNHEY, CDR2 SVGAGI. The CDR3 sequence is CASNAAGVRKEQYF. CDR3 bases: TGTGCCAGCAACGCAGCGGGAGTCCGGAAAGAGCAGTACTTC.

V is TRBV6-8 and J is TRBJ1-5; 9 positions match TRBD1. CDR3 length: 17 amino acids. CDR1 and CDR2 from the germline V gene are MNHGY and SAAAGT. The V gene end was trimmed by 6 bases and the J gene end by 2 bases; junction bases not matched to a gene: 11. The CDR3 DNA reads as TGTGCCAGCAGCGAATCGGGACAGGGCCGACGCAATCAGCCCCAGCATTTT. The encoded protein is CASSESGQGRRNQPQHF.

The rearrangement links TRBV7-6 to TRBJ2-1; 7 nucleotides match TRBD2. Germline V gene lookup returns CDR1 SGHVS and CDR2 FNYEAQ. This CDR3 has 20 residues. V shed 5 bases, J shed 0 bases, and the junction held 19 bases outside the gene matches. CDR3 bases: TGTGCCAGCAGCATTGGATGGGACTACACGGATATCAGCTCCTACAATGAGCAGTTCTTC. The encoded protein is CASSIGWDYTDISSYNEQFF.

This clone was seen only once. The chain couples TRBV11-2 to TRBJ2-1; no clear D gene. Trimming shortened V by 4 bases and J by 9 bases, and 7 bases separated the two germline ends. CDR3 length equals 11 residues. The germline V gene has CDR1 SGHAT and CDR2 FQNNGV. The CDR3: CASSSLSEQFF. The CDR3 DNA is TGTGCCAGCAGCTCCCTTAGTGAGCAGTTCTTC. Full variable domain (outside the CDR3, taken from reference TRBV11-2 and TRBJ2-1): EAGVAQSPRYKIIEKRQSVAFWCNPISGHATLYWYQQILGQGPKLLIQFQNNGVVDDSQLPKDRFSAERLKGVDSTLKIQPAKLEDSAVYLCASSSLSEQFFGPGTRLTVL.